This T cell receptor beta chain was sequenced in a study of blood T cell repertoires in COVID-19. This CDR3 is built from 12 residues. Germline CDR1 SGHRS, CDR2 YFSETQ. Between the trimmed V and J ends, which lost 4 bases and 8 bases, there was a span of 13 bases. Measured with immunoSEQ multiplex PCR; TCRdb has only the in-frame clones, and not every one. The sample has about 150,000 clones, more than 75% seen once. This TCR was sampled from a man between 60 and 75 years old with acute or convalescent COVID-19. The rearrangement uses TRBV5-1 and TRBJ2-7; TRBD2 might be the D (5 bases). Input material: peripheral blood. The CDR3 DNA reads as TGCGCCAGCAGCCCCGACGGGGTTCAGCAGTACTTC. It yields the protein CASSPDGVQQYF.